A single sample is the source of the 9 T cell receptor beta chains below, sequenced in a study of cytomegalovirus exposure and HLA in healthy donors. The PCR made use of 60 Vbeta and 13 Jbeta primers. Clones were sequenced by immunoSEQ multiplex PCR, and TCRdb holds only the in-frame ones, with some missing. This sample yields under 80,000 clones, of which around 75% are seen a single time; roughly 7.1% belongs to the top ten. Sequences were obtained from PBMCs. These receptors came from a woman aged 40 to 50 in good health and CMV-seronegative.

The gene calls are TRBV28 and TRBJ2-1; 12 bases are a match to TRBD2. Germline V lookup: CDR1 MDHEN, CDR2 SYDVKM. V shed 8 bases and J 4 bases; nucleotides not matched to a gene: 6. This CDR3 has 15 amino acids. The DNA for the CDR3 is TGTGCCAGCCCCCCCACTAGCGGGAGGTACAATGAGCAGTTCTTC. Amino acids: CASPPTSGRYNEQFF. The whole variable domain, remainder taken from reference TRBV28 and TRBJ2-1, is DVKVTQSSRYLVKRTGEKVFLECVQDMDHENMFWYRQDPGLGLRLIYFSYDVKMKEKGDIPEGYSVSREKKERFSLILESASTNQTSMYLCASPPTSGRYNEQFFGPGTRLTVL.

This chain links TRBV29-1 with TRBJ2-3, with 11 bases that match TRBD2. Unmatched junction bases numbered 14, after V lost 7 bases and J lost 2 bases. Germline V gene lookup returns CDR1 SQVTM and CDR2 ANQGSEA. CDR3 length equals 17 residues. The CDR3 sequence is CSASTSGNSVPTDTQYF. The DNA of the CDR3 is TGCAGCGCCTCGACTAGCGGGAATTCCGTACCCACAGATACGCAGTATTTT.

The chain couples TRBV6-6 to TRBJ1-4; maybe TRBD1 (6 bases). This CDR3 region has 14 residues. V lost 6 bases and J 8 bases, leaving 16 bases between the germline ends. CDR1 is MNHNY and CDR2 is SVGAGI in the germline V gene (reference sequence). CDR3 loop: CASRMIQGGEKLFF. DNA of the CDR3: TGTGCCAGCAGAATGATACAGGGAGGGGAAAAACTGTTTTTT.

The chain employs TRBV14 and TRBJ2-7; 7 positions agree with TRBD2. This CDR3 region has 15 residues. J gave up 6 bases and V 0 bases, and 8 bases lay outside the gene matches. CDR1 SGHDN and CDR2 FVKESK come from the germline V gene. CDR3 in DNA: TGTGCCAGCAGCCAAGAGGCAGGGAGGGCTTGCGAGCAGTACTTC. This gives the protein CASSQEAGRACEQYF.

In its sample, this clone was seen a few times. V usage is TRBV25-1 and J usage is TRBJ1-1, with TRBD1 matching over 7 bases. The V and J ends lost 6 bases and 4 bases, in that order; junction bases with no gene match: 5. Germline assignment: CDR1 MGHDK and CDR2 SYGVNS. CDR3 length: 13 residues. In DNA, the CDR3 is TGTGCCAGCAGGGGCCAGGGGGGCACTGAAGCTTTCTTT. Amino acids: CASRGQGGTEAFF.

This chain uses TRBV28 with TRBJ1-5, with a possible D match to TRBD1 (5 bases). V dropped 5 bases and J dropped 2 bases, with 13 bases sitting between them. The germline V gene has CDR1 MDHEN and CDR2 SYDVKM. CDR3 length: 15 amino acids. The CDR3 protein is CASSPSGGGNQPQHF. For the CDR3, the DNA is TGTGCCAGCAGTCCCTCCGGGGGGGGCAATCAGCCCCAGCATTTT. The entire variable domain, with the rest obtained from reference TRBV28 and TRBJ1-5, is as follows: DVKVTQSSRYLVKRTGEKVFLECVQDMDHENMFWYRQDPGLGLRLIYFSYDVKMKEKGDIPEGYSVSREKKERFSLILESASTNQTSMYLCASSPSGGGNQPQHFGDGTRLSIL.

The CDR3 reads CAWSVQGNTEAFF. In DNA form, the CDR3 reads TGTGCCTGGAGTGTCCAGGGGAACACTGAAGCTTTCTTT. The genes are TRBV30 and TRBJ1-1; D might be TRBD1 (5 bases). The V end lost 0 bases, the J end lost 1 base, and 6 bases lay between the germline ends. The CDR3 sequence is 13 residues long. Germline V lookup: CDR1 GTSNPN, CDR2 SVGIG (reference sequence).

This chain links TRBV27 with TRBJ2-7; possibly TRBD1 for D (5 bases). The V gene lost 5 bases and the J gene lost 2 bases, with 13 bases spanning the gap. Germline CDR1 MNHEY, CDR2 SMNVEV (reference sequence). The CDR3 has 14 amino acids. As DNA, the CDR3 is TGTGCCAGCAGTCCGGACACAGACCCCTACGAGCAGTACTTC. It translates to CASSPDTDPYEQYF.

The chain is built from TRBV28 and TRBJ1-2; 8 bases line up with TRBD1. CDR1 MDHEN and CDR2 SYDVKM come from the germline V gene. V was clipped by 5 bases and J by 4 bases; unmatched bases: 0. The CDR3 has 12 amino acids. This chain's CDR3 is CASSTGGYGYTF. The CDR3, as DNA: TGTGCCAGCAGTACAGGGGGCTATGGCTACACCTTC.